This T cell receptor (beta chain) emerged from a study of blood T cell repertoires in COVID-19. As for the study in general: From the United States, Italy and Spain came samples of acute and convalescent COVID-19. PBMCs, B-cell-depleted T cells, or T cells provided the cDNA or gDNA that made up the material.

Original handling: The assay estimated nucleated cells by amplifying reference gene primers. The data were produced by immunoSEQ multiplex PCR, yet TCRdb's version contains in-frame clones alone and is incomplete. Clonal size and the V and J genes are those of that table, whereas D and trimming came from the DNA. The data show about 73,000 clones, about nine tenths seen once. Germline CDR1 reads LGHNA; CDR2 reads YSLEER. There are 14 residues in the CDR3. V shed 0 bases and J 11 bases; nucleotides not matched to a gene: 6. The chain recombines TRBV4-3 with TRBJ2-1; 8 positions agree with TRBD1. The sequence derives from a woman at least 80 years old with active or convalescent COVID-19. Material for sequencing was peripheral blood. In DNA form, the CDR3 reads TGCGCCAGCAGCCAAGATCGGGACAGGCCTCAGCAGTTCTTC. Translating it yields CASSQDRDRPQQFF.